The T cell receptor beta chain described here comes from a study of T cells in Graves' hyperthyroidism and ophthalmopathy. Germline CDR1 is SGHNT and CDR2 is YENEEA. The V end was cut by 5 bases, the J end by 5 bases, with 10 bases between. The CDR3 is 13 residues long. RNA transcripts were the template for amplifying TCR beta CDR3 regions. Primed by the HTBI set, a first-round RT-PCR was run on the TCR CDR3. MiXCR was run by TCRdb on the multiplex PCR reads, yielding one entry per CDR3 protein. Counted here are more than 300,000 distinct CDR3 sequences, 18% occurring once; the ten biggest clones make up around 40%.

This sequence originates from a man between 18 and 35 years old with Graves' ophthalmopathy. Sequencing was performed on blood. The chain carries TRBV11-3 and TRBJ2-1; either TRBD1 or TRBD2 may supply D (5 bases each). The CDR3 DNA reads TGTGCCAGCAGCCAGGGACCAAACAATGAGCAGTTCTTC. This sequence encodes CASSQGPNNEQFF.